This TCR beta chain came from a study of shared clonotypes between healthy human individuals. About this clone itself: Relative to the germline gene, one junction end is altered; a read error may explain this. At the DNA level, this CDR3 is encoded by other sequences in the same sample as well.

Assay used: immunoSEQ multiplex PCR; TCRdb lists only in-frame clones, some missing. There are 2 million to 2.5 million clones in the sample; approximately 95% occur only once, and 0.13% lies in the top ten. CDR3 length: 13 amino acids. CDR1 is SSHAT, CDR2 FNYEAQ, per germline (reference sequence). The sample consisted of naive CD4+ T cells sorted from blood. Subset in this sample: CD45RA+ positively selected. The TCR comes from a man aged 18 to 29 in good health. This rearrangement joins TRBV7-7 to TRBJ2-5; D may be TRBD1 (6 bases). The CDR3, as DNA: TGTGCTAGCAGCCGCGGACAGCAAGAGACCCAGTACTTC. Amino acid sequence: CASSRGQQETQYF.